Below are 6 T cell receptor beta chains sequenced from a single sample in a study of tumor T cells in aggressive B-cell lymphoma. The assay was immunoSEQ multiplex PCR, and TCRdb's table has in-frame clones only and misses some. The sample consists of fewer than 800 clones, 80% to 90% of them appearing once. The material sequenced was tumor tissue. These receptors were taken from an adult with diffuse large B cell lymphoma.

The chain couples TRBV28 to TRBJ1-2; unclear D gene. With 2 bases removed from V and 6 bases from J, the gap between germline ends came to 7 bases. The CDR3 is 12 residues long. Germline assignment: CDR1 MDHEN and CDR2 SYDVKM. CDR3 sequence: CASSLVQDGYTF. DNA of the CDR3: TGTGCCAGCAGTTTAGTGCAGGATGGCTACACCTTC.

The rearrangement joins TRBV7-8 to TRBJ2-3, with D perhaps TRBD2 (5 bases). Trimming removed 7 bases from V and 0 bases from J, with 26 bases in between. The germline gives CDR1 SGHVS, CDR2 FQNEAQ. The CDR3 runs 19 residues. The CDR3 reads CASTLGWASNTGSTDTQYF. The CDR3 DNA is TGTGCCAGCACCCTAGGGTGGGCTAGCAATACGGGAAGCACAGATACGCAGTATTTT.

The chain has TRBV7-9 and TRBJ2-7, with D possibly being TRBD1 (5 bases). The CDR3 totals 14 residues. Trimming took 3 bases from V and 6 from J, leaving 15 bases between them. CDR1 is SEHNR, CDR2 FQNEAQ, per germline (reference sequence). The CDR3 region is CASSLGLDTGEQYF. The CDR3 DNA sequence: TGTGCCAGCAGCTTGGGTCTGGACACTGGCGAGCAGTACTTC.

This chain connects TRBV4-2 to TRBJ1-6, with TRBD1 matching over 7 bases. V dropped 3 bases and J dropped 5; count of bases not matched to a gene: 7. The CDR3 is made up of 16 amino acids. Germline CDR1 reads LGHNA; CDR2 reads YNFKEQ. The CDR3 DNA sequence: TGTGCCAGCAGCCACGGACCGGGACAGAATAATTCACCCCTCCACTTT. Translating it yields CASSHGPGQNNSPLHF.

The chain recombines TRBV6-1 with TRBJ1-5; D is ambiguous. Trimming stripped 6 bases from V and 1 base from J, with 7 bases between. This CDR3 spans 13 amino acids. Germline V gene sequence: CDR1 MNHNS, CDR2 SASEGT. CDR3 sequence: CASREGSNQPQHF. Here the CDR3 DNA reads TGTGCCAGCAGGGAGGGAAGCAATCAGCCCCAGCATTTT.

The chain joins TRBV18 to TRBJ2-3; D perhaps matches TRBD1 (5 bases). V was clipped by 6 bases and J by 5 bases, with 15 bases between them. This CDR3 region has 14 residues. Per germline, CDR1 KGHSH and CDR2 LQKENI. CDR3 bases: TGTGCCAGCTCCACCATAGGGGCTCAAGATACGCAGTATTTT. Its translation: CASSTIGAQDTQYF.